This T cell receptor beta chain comes out of a study of cytomegalovirus exposure and HLA in healthy donors. The germline CDR1 and CDR2 sequences are SGHRS and YFSETQ. After removal of 0 bases from V and 8 bases from J, the junction contained 8 bases not matched to a gene. The CDR3 runs 16 residues. PCR was performed using 60 Vbeta and 13 Jbeta primers. The table came from immunoSEQ multiplex PCR; TCRdb's copy has only in-frame clones and leaves some out. The repertoire has 170,000 or so clones, 80% to 90% of them found once; the top ten carry 5% to 7%. The receptor's source is a man in his fifties in good health and CMV-seropositive. The sequenced material came from PBMCs. The chain uses TRBV5-1 and TRBJ2-1; 10 bases fit TRBD2. CDR3 DNA sequence: TGCGCCAGCAGCTTGGGGGCTAGCGGGAGTAAGTATGAGCAGTTCTTC. Its protein is CASSLGASGSKYEQFF.